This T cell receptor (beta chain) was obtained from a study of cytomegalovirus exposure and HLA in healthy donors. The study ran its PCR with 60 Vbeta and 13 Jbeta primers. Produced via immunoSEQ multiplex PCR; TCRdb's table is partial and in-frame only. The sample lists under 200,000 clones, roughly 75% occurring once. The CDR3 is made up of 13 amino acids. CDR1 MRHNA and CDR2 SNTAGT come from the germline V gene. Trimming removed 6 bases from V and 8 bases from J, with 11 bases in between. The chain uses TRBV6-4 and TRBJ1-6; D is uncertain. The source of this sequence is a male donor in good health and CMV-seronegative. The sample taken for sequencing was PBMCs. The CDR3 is CASRTTEDSPLHF. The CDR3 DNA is TGTGCCAGCAGGACCACAGAAGATTCACCCCTCCACTTT.